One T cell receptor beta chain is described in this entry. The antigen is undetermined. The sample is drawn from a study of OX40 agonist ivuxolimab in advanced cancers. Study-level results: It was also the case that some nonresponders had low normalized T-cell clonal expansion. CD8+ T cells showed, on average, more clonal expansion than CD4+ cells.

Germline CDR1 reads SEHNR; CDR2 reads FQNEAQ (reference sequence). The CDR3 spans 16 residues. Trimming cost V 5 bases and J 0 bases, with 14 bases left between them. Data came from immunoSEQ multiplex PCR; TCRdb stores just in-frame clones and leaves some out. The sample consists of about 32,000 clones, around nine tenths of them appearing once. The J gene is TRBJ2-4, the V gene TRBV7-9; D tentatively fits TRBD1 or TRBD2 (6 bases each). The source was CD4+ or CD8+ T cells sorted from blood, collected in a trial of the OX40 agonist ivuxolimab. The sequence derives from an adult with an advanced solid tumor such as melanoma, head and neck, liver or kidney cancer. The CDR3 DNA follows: TGTGCCAGCAGCAGCGCCGGGGGCCTAGCCAAAAACATTCAGTACTTC. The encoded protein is CASSSAGGLAKNIQYF.